Sequencing of this T cell receptor (beta chain) was carried out in a study of Graves' ophthalmopathy and Graves' hyperthyroidism. For the study at large: The term stable hyperthyroidism indicated an absence of ophthalmopathy within 18 months of follow-up.

Overall study findings and caveats: With 60% to 71% sensitivity and around 79% specificity, the model predicted ophthalmopathy progression.

Patients newly diagnosed with hyperthyroidism, under 2 months' duration, were aged 18 to 65, the study reports. Physicians reached a diagnosis by relying on clinical symptoms, serum thyroxine, TRAb, thyroid ultrasound and orbital computed tomography. For this clonotype: The antigen remains undetermined.

Germline CDR1 SQVTM, CDR2 ANQGSEA. The CDR3 covers 12 residues. J gave up 10 bases and V 7 bases, and 10 bases lay outside the gene matches. TCR beta CDR3 amplification used RNA transcripts. First-round RT-PCR with HTBI primers preceded a second-round multiplex PCR. TCRdb independently ran MiXCR on the multiplex PCR reads; one entry per CDR3 protein. The sample holds over a million distinct CDR3 sequences, 36% seen once. Sequenced input: peripheral blood or thyroid tissue (not recorded which). The J gene is TRBJ1-1, the V gene TRBV29-1, with 9 positions matching TRBD1. The receptor was isolated from an adult man with Graves' hyperthyroidism. CDR3 residues: CSAGAGTGSAFF. CDR3 in DNA: TGCAGCGCTGGGGCCGGGACAGGGTCAGCTTTCTTT.